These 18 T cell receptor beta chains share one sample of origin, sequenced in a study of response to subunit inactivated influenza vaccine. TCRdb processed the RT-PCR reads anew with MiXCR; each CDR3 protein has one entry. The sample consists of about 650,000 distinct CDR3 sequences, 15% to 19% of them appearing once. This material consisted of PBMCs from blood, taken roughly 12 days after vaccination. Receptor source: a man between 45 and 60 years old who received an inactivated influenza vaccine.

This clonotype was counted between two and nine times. The CDR3 bases are TGTGCCAGCAGCTTGTGGGCCGGGACAGGGCCGGGGGAGACCCAGTACTTC. Translation: CASSLWAGTGPGETQYF. V and J are TRBV11-2 and TRBJ2-5, with 9 bases identical to TRBD1. J was trimmed by 5 bases and V by 3 bases; bases with no gene match: 13. CDR3 length: 17 amino acids. CDR1 and CDR2 (germline): SGHAT, FQNNGV. The complete variable domain, with remaining parts taken from reference TRBV11-2 and TRBJ2-5, reads EAGVAQSPRYKIIEKRQSVAFWCNPISGHATLYWYQQILGQGPKLLIQFQNNGVVDDSQLPKDRFSAERLKGVDSTLKIQPAKLEDSAVYLCASSLWAGTGPGETQYFGPGTRLLVL.

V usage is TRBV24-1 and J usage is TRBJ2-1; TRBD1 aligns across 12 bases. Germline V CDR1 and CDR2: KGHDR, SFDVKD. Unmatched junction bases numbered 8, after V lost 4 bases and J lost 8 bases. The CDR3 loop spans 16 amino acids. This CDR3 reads CATSDSGTGGSDEQFF. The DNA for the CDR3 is TGTGCCACCAGTGACTCCGGGACAGGGGGCTCGGATGAGCAGTTCTTC.

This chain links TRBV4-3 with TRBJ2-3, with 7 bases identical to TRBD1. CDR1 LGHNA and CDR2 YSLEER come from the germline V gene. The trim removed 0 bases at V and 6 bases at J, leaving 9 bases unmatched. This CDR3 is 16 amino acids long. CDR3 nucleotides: TGCGCCAGCAGCCAAGATACCCCAGGGGGACGGGATACGCAGTATTTT. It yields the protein CASSQDTPGGRDTQYF.

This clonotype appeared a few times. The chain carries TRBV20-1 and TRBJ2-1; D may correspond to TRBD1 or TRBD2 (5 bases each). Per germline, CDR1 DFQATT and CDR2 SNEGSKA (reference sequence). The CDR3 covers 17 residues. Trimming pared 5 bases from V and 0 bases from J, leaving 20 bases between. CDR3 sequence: CSAGGKRRFSSYNEQFF. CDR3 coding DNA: TGCAGTGCTGGGGGAAAGCGGCGGTTCAGCTCCTACAATGAGCAGTTCTTC.

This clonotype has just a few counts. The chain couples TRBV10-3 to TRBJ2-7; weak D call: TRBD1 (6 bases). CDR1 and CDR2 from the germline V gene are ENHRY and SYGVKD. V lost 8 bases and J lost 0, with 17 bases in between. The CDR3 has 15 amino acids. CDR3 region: CAIGGDRSHSYEQYF. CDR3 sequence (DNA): TGTGCCATCGGCGGAGACAGGAGCCACTCCTACGAGCAGTACTTC.

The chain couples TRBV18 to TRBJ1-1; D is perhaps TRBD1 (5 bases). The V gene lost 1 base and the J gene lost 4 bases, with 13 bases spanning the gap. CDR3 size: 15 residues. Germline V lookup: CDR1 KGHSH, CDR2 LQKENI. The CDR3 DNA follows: TGTGCCAGCTCACCACAGGACTCCCAGGGCACTGAAGCTTTCTTT. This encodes CASSPQDSQGTEAFF.

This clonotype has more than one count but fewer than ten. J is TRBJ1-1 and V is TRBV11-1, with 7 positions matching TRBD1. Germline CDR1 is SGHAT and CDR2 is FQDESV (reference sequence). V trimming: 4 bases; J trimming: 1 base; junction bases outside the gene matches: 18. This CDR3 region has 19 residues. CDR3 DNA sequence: TGTGCCAGCAGCTCTTTTCACTTAGACCGGGACAGACGGAACACTGAAGCTTTCTTT. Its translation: CASSSFHLDRDRRNTEAFF.

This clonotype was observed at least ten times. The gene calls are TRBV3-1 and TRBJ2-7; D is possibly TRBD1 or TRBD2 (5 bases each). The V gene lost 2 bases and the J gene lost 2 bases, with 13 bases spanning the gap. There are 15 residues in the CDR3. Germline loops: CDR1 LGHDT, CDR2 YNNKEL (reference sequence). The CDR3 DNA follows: TGTGCCAGCAGCCAAAGGGGACGGAGGACCTACGAGCAGTACTTC. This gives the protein CASSQRGRRTYEQYF.

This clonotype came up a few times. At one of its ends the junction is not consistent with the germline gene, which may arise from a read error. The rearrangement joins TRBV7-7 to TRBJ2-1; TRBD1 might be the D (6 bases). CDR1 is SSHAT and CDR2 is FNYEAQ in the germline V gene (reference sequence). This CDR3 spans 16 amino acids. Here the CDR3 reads CASSLEGDSSYNEQFF. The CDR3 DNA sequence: TGTGCTAGCAGCTTAGAGGGGGATAGCTCCTACAATGAGCAGTTCTTC.

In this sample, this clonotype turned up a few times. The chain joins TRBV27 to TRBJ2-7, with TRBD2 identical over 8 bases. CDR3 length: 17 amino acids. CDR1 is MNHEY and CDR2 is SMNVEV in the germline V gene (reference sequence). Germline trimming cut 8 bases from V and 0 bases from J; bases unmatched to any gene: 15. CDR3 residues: CASHPQAGASGSYEQYF. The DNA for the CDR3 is TGTGCCAGCCACCCCCAAGCGGGAGCGAGTGGCTCCTACGAGCAGTACTTC.

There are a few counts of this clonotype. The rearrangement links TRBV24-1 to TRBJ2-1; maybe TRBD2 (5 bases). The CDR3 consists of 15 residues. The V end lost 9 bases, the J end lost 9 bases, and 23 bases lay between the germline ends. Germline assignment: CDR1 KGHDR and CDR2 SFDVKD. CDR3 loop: CATANTEAFGGEQFF. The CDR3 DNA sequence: TGTGCCACCGCTAATACAGAGGCCTTCGGAGGTGAGCAGTTCTTC.

The CDR3 nucleotides are TGCAGTGCTAGAGATGTTCTAGCGGGAACGGATACGCAGTATTTT. This encodes CSARDVLAGTDTQYF. This sequence joins TRBV20-1 and TRBJ2-3; the match to TRBD2 covers 9 bases. The CDR3 sequence is 15 residues long. Germline lookup yields CDR1 DFQATT and CDR2 SNEGSKA (reference sequence). V gave up 0 bases and J gave up 6 bases; unmatched junction bases: 7.

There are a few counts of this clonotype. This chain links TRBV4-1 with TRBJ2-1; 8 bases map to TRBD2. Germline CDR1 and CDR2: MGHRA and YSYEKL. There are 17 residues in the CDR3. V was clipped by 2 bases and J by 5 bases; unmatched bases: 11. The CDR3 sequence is CASSQNPSGGIHNEQFF. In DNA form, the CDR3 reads TGCGCCAGCAGCCAAAATCCCAGCGGGGGTATTCACAATGAGCAGTTCTTC.

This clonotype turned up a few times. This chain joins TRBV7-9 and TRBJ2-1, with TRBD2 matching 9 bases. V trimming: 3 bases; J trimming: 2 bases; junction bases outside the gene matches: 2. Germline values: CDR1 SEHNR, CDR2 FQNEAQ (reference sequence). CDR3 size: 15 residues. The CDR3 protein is CASSFASGAYNEQFF. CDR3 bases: TGTGCCAGCAGCTTCGCTAGCGGGGCCTACAATGAGCAGTTCTTC. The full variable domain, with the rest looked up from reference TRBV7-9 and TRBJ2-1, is DTGVSQNPRHKITKRGQNVTFRCDPISEHNRLYWYRQTLGQGPEFLTYFQNEAQLEKSRLLSDRFSAERPKGSFSTLEIQRTEQGDSAMYLCASSFASGAYNEQFFGPGTRLTVL.

The CDR3 DNA reads TGTGCCAGCAGTGTGGGCGGGAGAAGAGAGACCCAGTACTTC. Its protein is CASSVGGRRETQYF. The chain carries TRBV6-1 and TRBJ2-5; 7 nucleotides agree with TRBD2. Per the germline V gene, CDR1 is MNHNS and CDR2 is SASEGT. J gave up 4 bases and V 4 bases, and 6 bases lay outside the gene matches. CDR3 length: 14 amino acids.

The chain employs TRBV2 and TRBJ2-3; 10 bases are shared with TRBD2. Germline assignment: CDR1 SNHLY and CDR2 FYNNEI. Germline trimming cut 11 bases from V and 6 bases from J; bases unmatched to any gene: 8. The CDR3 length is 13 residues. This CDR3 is CAGTSGDTDTQYF. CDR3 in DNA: TGTGCCGGTACTAGCGGGGATACGGATACGCAGTATTTT.

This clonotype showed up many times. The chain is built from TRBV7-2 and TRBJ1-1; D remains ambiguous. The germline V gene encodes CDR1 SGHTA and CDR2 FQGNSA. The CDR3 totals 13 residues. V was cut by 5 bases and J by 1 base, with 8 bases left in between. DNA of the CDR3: TGTGCCAGCAGCAAAGGACCGAACACTGAAGCTTTCTTT. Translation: CASSKGPNTEAFF.

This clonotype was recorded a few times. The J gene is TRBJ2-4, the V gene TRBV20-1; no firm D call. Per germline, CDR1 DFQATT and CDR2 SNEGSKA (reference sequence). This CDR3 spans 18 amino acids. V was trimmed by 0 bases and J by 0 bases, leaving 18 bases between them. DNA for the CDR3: TGCAGTGCTAGAGATCCCCTAGGGTATGGGCTAGCCAAAAACATTCAGTACTTC. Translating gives CSARDPLGYGLAKNIQYF.